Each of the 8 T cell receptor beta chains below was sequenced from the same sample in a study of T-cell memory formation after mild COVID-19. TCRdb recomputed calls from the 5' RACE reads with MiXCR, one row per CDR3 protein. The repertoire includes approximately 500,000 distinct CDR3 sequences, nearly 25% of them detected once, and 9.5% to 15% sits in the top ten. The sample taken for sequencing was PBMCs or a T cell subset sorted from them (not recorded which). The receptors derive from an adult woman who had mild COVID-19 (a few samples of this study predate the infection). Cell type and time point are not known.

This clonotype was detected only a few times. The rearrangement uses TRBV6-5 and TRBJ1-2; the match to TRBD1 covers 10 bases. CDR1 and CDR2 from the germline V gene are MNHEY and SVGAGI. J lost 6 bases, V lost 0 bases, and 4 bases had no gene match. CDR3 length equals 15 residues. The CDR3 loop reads CASSYSGTGADGYTF. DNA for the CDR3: TGTGCCAGCAGTTACTCGGGGACAGGGGCGGATGGCTACACCTTC.

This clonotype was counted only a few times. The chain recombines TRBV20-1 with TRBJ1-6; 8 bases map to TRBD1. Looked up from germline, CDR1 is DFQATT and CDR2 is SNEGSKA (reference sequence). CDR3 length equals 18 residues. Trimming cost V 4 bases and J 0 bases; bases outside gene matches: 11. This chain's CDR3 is CSAIRDRILSSYNSPLHF. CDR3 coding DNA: TGCAGTGCTATCCGGGACAGGATATTAAGCTCCTATAATTCACCCCTCCACTTT.

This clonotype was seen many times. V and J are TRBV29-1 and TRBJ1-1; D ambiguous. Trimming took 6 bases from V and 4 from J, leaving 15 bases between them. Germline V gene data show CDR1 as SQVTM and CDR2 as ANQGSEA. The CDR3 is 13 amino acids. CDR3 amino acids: CSVGMAEGTEAFF. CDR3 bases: TGCAGCGTCGGTATGGCGGAAGGCACTGAAGCTTTCTTT. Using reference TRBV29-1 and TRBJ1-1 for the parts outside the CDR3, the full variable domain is SAVISQKPSRDICQRGTSLTIQCQVDSQVTMMFWYRQQPGQSLTLIATANQGSEATYESGFVIDKFPISRPNLTFSTLTVSNMSPEDSSIYLCSVGMAEGTEAFFGQGTRLTVV.

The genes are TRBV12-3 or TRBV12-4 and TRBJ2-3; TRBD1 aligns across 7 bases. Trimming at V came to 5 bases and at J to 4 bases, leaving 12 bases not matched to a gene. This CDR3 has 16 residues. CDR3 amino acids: CASSPRIDREPDTQYF. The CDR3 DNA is TGTGCCAGCAGTCCCCGAATCGACAGGGAACCAGATACGCAGTATTTT.

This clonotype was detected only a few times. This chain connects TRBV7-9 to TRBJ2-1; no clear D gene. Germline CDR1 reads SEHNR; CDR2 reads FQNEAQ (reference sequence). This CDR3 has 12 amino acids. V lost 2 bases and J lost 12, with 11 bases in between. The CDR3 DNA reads TGTGCCAGCAGCTTACCCCCAAGTGGGCAGTTCTTC. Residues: CASSLPPSGQFF.

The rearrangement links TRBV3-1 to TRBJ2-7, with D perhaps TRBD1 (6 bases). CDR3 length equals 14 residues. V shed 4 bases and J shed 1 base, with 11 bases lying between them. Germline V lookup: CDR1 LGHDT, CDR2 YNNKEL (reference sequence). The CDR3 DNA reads TGTGCCAGCAGCCTGGACAGTCAGTCCTACGAGCAGTACTTC. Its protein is CASSLDSQSYEQYF.

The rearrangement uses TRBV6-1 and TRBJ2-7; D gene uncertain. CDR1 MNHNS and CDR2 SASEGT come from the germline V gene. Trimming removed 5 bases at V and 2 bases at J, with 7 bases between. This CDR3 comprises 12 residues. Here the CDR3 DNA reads TGTGCCAGCAGTAAAAACCCCTACGAGCAGTACTTC. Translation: CASSKNPYEQYF.

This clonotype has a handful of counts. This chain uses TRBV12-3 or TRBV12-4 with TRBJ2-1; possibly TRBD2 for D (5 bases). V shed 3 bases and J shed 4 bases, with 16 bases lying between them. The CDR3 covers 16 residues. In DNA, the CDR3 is TGTGCCAGCAGTTTCGCCCGACCGGGAAGATACAATGAGCAGTTCTTC. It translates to CASSFARPGRYNEQFF.